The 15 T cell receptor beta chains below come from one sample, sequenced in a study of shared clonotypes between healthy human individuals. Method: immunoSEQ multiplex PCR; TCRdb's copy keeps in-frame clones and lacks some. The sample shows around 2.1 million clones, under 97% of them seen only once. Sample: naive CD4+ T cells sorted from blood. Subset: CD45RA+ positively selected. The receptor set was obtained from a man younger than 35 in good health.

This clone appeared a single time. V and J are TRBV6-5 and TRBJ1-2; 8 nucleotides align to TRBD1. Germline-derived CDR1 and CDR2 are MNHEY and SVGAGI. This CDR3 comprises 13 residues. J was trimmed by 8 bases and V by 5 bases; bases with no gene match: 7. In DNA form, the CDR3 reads TGTGCCAGCAGTCCGAGGACAGGGAAGGGCTACACCTTC. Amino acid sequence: CASSPRTGKGYTF.

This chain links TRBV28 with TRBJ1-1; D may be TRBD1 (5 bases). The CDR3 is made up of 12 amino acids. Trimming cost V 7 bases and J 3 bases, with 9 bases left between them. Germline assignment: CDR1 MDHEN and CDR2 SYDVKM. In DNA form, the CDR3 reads TGTGCCAGCACCACGGGGGACACTGAAGCTTTCTTT. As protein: CASTTGDTEAFF.

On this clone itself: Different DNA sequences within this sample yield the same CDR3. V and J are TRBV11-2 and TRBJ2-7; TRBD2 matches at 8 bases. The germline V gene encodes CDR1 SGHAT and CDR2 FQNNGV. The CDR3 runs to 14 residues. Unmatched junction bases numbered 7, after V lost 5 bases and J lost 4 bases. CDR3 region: CASSLSGSSYEQYF. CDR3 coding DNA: TGTGCCAGCAGCCTGAGCGGGAGTTCGTACGAGCAGTACTTC.

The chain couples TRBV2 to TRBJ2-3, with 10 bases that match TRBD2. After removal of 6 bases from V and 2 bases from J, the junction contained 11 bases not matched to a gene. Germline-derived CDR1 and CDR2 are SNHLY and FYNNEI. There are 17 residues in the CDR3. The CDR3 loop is CASRRYSGTSVTDTQYF. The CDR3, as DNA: TGTGCCAGCAGAAGATACTCCGGGACTAGCGTCACAGATACGCAGTATTTT.

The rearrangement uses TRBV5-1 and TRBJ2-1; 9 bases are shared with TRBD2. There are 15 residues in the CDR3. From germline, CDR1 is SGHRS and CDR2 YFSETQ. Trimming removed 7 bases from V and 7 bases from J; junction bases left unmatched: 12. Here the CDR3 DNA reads TGCGCCAGCGGAAAGGTAGCGGGAGATAGGAATGAGCAGTTCTTC. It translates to CASGKVAGDRNEQFF.

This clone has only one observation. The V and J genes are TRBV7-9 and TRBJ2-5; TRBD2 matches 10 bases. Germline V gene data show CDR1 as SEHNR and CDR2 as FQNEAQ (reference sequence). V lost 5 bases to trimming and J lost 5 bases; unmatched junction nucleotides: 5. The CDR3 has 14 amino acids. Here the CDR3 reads CASSIGTSVETQYF. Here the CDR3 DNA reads TGTGCCAGCAGCATAGGGACTAGCGTTGAGACCCAGTACTTC.

The CDR3 DNA is TGCAGCGTTGCACCCAGGAGTGAGAACACTGAAGCTTTCTTT. Its translation: CSVAPRSENTEAFF. V is TRBV29-1 and J is TRBJ1-1; no firm D call. Germline V gives CDR1 SQVTM, CDR2 ANQGSEA. The length of the CDR3 is 14 residues. Trimming removed 4 bases from V and 1 base from J, with 13 bases in between. The variable domain in full, completed from reference TRBV29-1 and TRBJ1-1, reads SAVISQKPSRDICQRGTSLTIQCQVDSQVTMMFWYRQQPGQSLTLIATANQGSEATYESGFVIDKFPISRPNLTFSTLTVSNMSPEDSSIYLCSVAPRSENTEAFFGQGTRLTVV.

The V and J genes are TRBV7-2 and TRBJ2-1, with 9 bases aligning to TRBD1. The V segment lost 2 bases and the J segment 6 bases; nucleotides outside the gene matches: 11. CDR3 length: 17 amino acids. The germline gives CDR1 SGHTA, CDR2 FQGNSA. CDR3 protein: CASSLMAGGQGSNEQFF. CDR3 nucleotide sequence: TGTGCCAGCAGCTTAATGGCCGGAGGACAGGGGTCCAATGAGCAGTTCTTC.

CDR3 loop: CASSLDPEGTGSGTSGRGTDTQYF. CDR3 bases: TGCGCCAGCAGCTTGGACCCCGAGGGAACAGGGTCAGGGACTAGCGGGAGAGGCACAGATACGCAGTATTTT. The genes are TRBV5-1 and TRBJ2-3; TRBD2 agrees at 14 bases. CDR3 length: 24 amino acids. J was trimmed by 1 base and V by 0 bases; bases with no gene match: 22. Per the germline V gene, CDR1 is SGHRS and CDR2 is YFSETQ.

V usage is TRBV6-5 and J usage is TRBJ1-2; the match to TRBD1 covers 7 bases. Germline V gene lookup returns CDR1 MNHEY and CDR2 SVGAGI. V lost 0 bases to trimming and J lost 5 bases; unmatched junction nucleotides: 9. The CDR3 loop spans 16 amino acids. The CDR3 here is CASSYSLPDRVYGYTF. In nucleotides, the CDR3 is TGTGCCAGCAGTTACTCGCTCCCCGACAGGGTATATGGCTACACCTTC.

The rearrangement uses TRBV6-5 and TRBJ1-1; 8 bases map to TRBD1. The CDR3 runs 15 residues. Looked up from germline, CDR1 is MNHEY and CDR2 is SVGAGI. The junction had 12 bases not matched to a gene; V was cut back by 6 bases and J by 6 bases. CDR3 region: CASRRGQGIFAEAFF. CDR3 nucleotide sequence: TGTGCCAGCAGACGCGGACAGGGAATTTTCGCTGAAGCTTTCTTT.

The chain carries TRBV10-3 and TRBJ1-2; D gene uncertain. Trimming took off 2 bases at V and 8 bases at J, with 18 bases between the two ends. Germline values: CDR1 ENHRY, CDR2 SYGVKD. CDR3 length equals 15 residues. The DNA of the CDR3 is TGTGCCATCAGTGAGAAGGCGAACTCTATGATGGGCTACACCTTC. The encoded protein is CAISEKANSMMGYTF.

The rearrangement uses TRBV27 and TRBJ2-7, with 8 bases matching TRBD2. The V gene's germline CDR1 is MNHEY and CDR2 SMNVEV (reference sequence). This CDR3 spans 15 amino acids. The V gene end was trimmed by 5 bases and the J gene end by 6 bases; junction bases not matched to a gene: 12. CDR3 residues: CASSPSSGPAGEQYF. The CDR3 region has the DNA TGTGCCAGCAGTCCGTCTAGCGGGCCCGCGGGCGAGCAGTACTTC.

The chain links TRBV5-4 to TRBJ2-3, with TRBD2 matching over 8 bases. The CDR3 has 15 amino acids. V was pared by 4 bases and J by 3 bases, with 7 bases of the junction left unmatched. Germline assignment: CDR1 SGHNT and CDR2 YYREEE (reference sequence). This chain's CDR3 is CASSPREGRTDTQYF. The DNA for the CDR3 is TGTGCCAGCAGCCCTCGGGAGGGCCGGACAGATACGCAGTATTTT. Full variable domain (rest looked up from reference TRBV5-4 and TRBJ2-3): ETGVTQSPTHLIKTRGQQVTLRCSSQSGHNTVSWYQQALGQGPQFIFQYYREEENGRGNFPPRFSGLQFPNYSSELNVNALELDDSALYLCASSPREGRTDTQYFGPGTRLTVL.

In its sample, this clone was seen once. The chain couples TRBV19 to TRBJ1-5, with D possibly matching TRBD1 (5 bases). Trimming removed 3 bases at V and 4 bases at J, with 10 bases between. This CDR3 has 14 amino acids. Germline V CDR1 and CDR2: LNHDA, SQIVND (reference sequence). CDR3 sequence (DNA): TGTGCCAGTAGTATGGCAGGGCCGAATCAGCCCCAGCATTTT. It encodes CASSMAGPNQPQHF.